The next 8 T cell receptor beta chains were all read from a single sample in a study of early T cells in non-severe SARS-CoV-2 infection. TCRdb reprocessed the 5' RACE reads via MiXCR and lists one record per CDR3 protein. The sample includes tens of thousands of distinct CDR3 sequences, 6.1% seen only once; the top ten take roughly 12%. Sequenced material: whole blood. Receptors were obtained from an adult who was a healthcare worker with PCR-confirmed SARS-CoV-2 infection or an uninfected control (not recorded which).

This clonotype has a count of ten or more. V usage is TRBV12-3 or TRBV12-4 and J usage is TRBJ2-1, with TRBD2 matching 8 bases. CDR3 length: 15 amino acids. V lost 5 bases, J lost 6 bases, and 9 bases stayed unmatched. CDR3 amino acids: CASSPILAVRNEQFF. In DNA, the CDR3 is TGTGCCAGCAGTCCTATACTAGCGGTCCGCAATGAGCAGTTCTTC.

In its sample, this clonotype was seen a few times. The CDR3 is CASSQDPSGTEAFF. The CDR3, as DNA: TGTGCCAGCAGTCAGGACCCATCGGGCACTGAAGCTTTCTTT. This rearrangement joins TRBV28 to TRBJ1-1, with D uncertain. The CDR3 sequence is 14 residues long. V shed 5 bases and J shed 4 bases, with 14 bases lying between them. CDR1 and CDR2 (germline): MDHEN, SYDVKM.

The J gene is TRBJ1-6, the V gene TRBV12-3 or TRBV12-4, with D maybe TRBD1 (6 bases). CDR3 length: 17 amino acids. V was cut by 3 bases and J by 0 bases, with 12 bases left in between. CDR3 sequence reads: CASSFGGGGSYNSPLHF. CDR3 DNA sequence: TGTGCCAGCAGTTTTGGTGGGGGCGGCTCCTATAATTCACCCCTCCACTTT.

This clonotype was counted at least ten times. The rearrangement uses TRBV20-1 and TRBJ1-5; D remains unclear. Germline V gene lookup returns CDR1 DFQATT and CDR2 SNEGSKA (reference sequence). The CDR3 runs to 15 residues. Trimming took 0 bases from V and 2 from J, leaving 11 bases between them. The CDR3 region has the DNA TGCAGTGCTAGAGATGAACGGTTGGGCAATCAGCCCCAGCATTTT. Encoded protein: CSARDERLGNQPQHF.

This clonotype came up many times. The rearrangement joins TRBV20-1 to TRBJ2-5, with 12 bases identical to TRBD2. This CDR3 is 13 amino acids long. Germline loops: CDR1 DFQATT, CDR2 SNEGSKA (reference sequence). The ends lost 6 bases at V and 5 bases at J; junction bases unmatched: 4. The CDR3 loop reads CSARLAGAETQYF. CDR3 bases: TGCAGTGCCCGACTAGCGGGGGCGGAGACCCAGTACTTC.

This clonotype was seen at least ten times. This CDR3 reads CASSEGDTGELFF. The CDR3 DNA follows: TGTGCCAGCAGTGAAGGGGACACCGGGGAGCTGTTTTTT. The chain links TRBV6-4 to TRBJ2-2; possible D gene TRBD1, 5 bases. Germline CDR1 is MRHNA and CDR2 is SNTAGT. The CDR3 is 13 residues long. Deletions cut 3 bases from V and 3 bases from J, with 5 bases between.

This clonotype has at least ten counts. This chain joins TRBV28 and TRBJ1-5; tentative D call: TRBD1 (5 bases). The CDR3 has 16 amino acids. Trimming pared 6 bases from V and 4 bases from J, leaving 19 bases between. Per germline, CDR1 MDHEN and CDR2 SYDVKM. CDR3 amino acids: CASRPWAGTLNQPQHF. The CDR3 DNA sequence: TGTGCCAGCAGACCCTGGGCAGGGACTTTAAATCAGCCCCAGCATTTT.

This chain connects TRBV3-1 to TRBJ1-2; no clear D. This CDR3 is built from 12 residues. Deletions cut 1 base from V and 1 base from J, with 1 base between. Germline CDR1 reads LGHDT; CDR2 reads YNNKEL (reference sequence). The CDR3 loop is CASSQVNYGYTF. The CDR3 DNA reads TGTGCCAGCAGCCAAGTTAACTATGGCTACACCTTC. The whole variable domain, remainder taken from reference TRBV3-1 and TRBJ1-2, is DTAVSQTPKYLVTQMGNDKSIKCEQNLGHDTMYWYKQDSKKFLKIMFSYNNKELIINETVPNRFSPKSPDKAHLNLHINSLELGDSAVYFCASSQVNYGYTFGSGTRLTVV.